The T cell receptor beta chain under discussion was sequenced for a study of blood T cells in healthy people across ages. Study-level information: About one barcoded beta molecule per two T cells was captured by template switching.

CDR3 length equals 15 residues. V was clipped by 9 bases and J by 2 bases; unmatched bases: 9. CDR1 and CDR2 (germline): PRHDT, FYEKMQ (reference sequence). With a J-beta primer mix and a sample-barcoded 5' primer, a second PCR ran about 6 to 11 cycles. TCRdb re-called the 5' RACE reads through MiXCR, storing one row per CDR3 protein. This table holds fewer than 2,000,000 distinct CDR3 sequences, about two fifths found once. General study results and limits: As age increased, TCR beta diversity per million T cells fell in a roughly linear fashion.

On this clonotype: Its antigen is not known.

The sequencing sample was made of blood. The origin of this receptor is a human donor in good health. The J gene is TRBJ2-1, the V gene TRBV13; the match to TRBD1 covers 8 bases. The CDR3 region has the DNA TGTGCCAGTTCCCCACCGGACAGGGCCTACAATGAGCAGTTCTTC. Translation gives CASSPPDRAYNEQFF.